The present entry profiles one T cell receptor (beta chain) with its context. This entry belongs to a study of T cell repertoires in ileal Crohn's disease. Data came from immunoSEQ multiplex PCR; TCRdb stores just in-frame clones and leaves some out. The sample shows tens of thousands of clones, 80% of them seen only once. This clonotype originated in an adult with Crohn's disease. Sequencing used ileal tissue.

The CDR3 DNA is TGTGCCAGCAGACCGGACAGGGGAGGTGAAAAACTGTTTTTT. Protein: CASRPDRGGEKLFF. V gene TRBV2 combines with J gene TRBJ1-4; 9 bases match TRBD1. With V trimmed by 6 bases and J by 7 bases, 6 bases remained unmatched. In germline, CDR1 is SNHLY, CDR2 FYNNEI. The CDR3 is 14 residues long.